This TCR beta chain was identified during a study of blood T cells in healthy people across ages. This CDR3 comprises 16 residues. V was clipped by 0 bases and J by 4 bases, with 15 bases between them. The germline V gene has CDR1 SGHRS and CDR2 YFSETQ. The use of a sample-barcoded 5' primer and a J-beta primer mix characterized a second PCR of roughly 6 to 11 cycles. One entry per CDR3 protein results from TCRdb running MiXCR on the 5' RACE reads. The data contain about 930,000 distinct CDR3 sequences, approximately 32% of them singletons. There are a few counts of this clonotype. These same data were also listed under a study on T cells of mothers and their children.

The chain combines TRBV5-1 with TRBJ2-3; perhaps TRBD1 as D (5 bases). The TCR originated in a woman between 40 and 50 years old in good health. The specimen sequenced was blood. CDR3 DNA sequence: TGCGCCAGCAGCTTGGGGGGCCCGATCACTGCAGATACGCAGTATTTT. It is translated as CASSLGGPITADTQYF.